This T cell receptor (beta chain) was sequenced in a study of identical twins. Points from the study as a whole: A lower insertion count was a feature of abundant cord blood beta clonotypes, with no such feature in memory repertoires.

A remark on this clonotype: The antigen remains undetermined.

Each CDR3 protein gets one entry after TCRdb re-called the 5' RACE reads with MiXCR. The table lists roughly 1.6 million distinct CDR3 sequences, less than 35% of them singletons, with approximately 0.25% in the top ten. Germline V lookup: CDR1 DFQATT, CDR2 SNEGSKA (reference sequence). The CDR3 runs 13 residues. The V segment lost 5 bases and the J segment 1 base; nucleotides outside the gene matches: 3. The rearrangement uses TRBV20-1 and TRBJ2-3; 7 bases line up with TRBD1. This receptor was obtained from a newborn girl in good health. Sequencing was carried out using cord blood. Here the CDR3 reads CSAPTGGTDTQYF. The CDR3 nucleotides are TGCAGTGCTCCTACAGGGGGCACAGATACGCAGTATTTT.